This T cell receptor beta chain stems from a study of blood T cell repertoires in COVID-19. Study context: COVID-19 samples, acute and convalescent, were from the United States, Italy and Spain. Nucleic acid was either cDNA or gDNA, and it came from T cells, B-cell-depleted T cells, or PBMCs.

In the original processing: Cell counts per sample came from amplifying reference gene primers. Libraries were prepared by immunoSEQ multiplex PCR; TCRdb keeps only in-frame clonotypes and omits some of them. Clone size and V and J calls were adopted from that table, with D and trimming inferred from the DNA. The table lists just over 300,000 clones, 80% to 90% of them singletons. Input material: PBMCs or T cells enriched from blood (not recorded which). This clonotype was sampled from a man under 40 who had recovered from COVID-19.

The CDR3 sequence: CASTRTGVNYGYTF. CDR3 DNA: TGTGCCAGCACCCGGACAGGGGTTAACTATGGCTACACCTTC. The chain carries TRBV28 and TRBJ1-2; TRBD1 aligns across 9 bases. Germline V gene lookup returns CDR1 MDHEN and CDR2 SYDVKM. The V and J ends lost 7 bases and 1 base, in that order; junction bases with no gene match: 4. This CDR3 region has 14 residues.